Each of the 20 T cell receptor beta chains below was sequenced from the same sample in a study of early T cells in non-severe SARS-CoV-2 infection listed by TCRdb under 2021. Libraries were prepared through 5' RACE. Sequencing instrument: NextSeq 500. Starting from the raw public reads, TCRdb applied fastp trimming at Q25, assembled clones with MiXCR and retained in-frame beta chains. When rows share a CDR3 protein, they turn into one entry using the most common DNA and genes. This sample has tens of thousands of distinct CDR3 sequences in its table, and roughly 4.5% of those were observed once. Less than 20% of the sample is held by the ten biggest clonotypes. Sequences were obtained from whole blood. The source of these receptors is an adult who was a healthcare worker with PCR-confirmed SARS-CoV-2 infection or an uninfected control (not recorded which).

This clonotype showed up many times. The CDR3 DNA sequence: TGTGCCAGCAGTTACATGCTCGGGGCTAGCGGAGGCGTGACCCAGTACTTC. Its translation is CASSYMLGASGGVTQYF. The chain employs TRBV6-2 or TRBV6-3 and TRBJ2-5; 7 nucleotides align to TRBD2. This CDR3 has 17 residues. V lost 2 bases, J lost 7 bases, and 16 bases stayed unmatched. Germline-derived CDR1 and CDR2 are MNHEY and SVGEGT.

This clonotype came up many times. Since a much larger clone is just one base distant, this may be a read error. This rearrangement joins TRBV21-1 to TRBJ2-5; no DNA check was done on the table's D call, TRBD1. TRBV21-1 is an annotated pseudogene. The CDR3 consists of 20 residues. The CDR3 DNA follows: TGTGCCAGCAGCAAAAAGGAAAGGACAGGGAAGGGACCACCCAAAGAGACCCAGTACTTC. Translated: CASSKKERTGKGPPKETQYF.

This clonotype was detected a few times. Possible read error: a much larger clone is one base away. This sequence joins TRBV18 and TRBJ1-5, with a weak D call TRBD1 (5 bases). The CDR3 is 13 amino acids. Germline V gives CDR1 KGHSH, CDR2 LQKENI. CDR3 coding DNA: TGTGCCAGCTCGACTGACAGCAATCAGCCCCGGCATTTT. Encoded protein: CASSTDSNQPRHF.

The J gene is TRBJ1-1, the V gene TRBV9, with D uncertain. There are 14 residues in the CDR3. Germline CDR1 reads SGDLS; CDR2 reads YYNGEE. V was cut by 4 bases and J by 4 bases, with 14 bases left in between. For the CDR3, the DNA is TGTGCCAGCAGCTTATCCCCCGTGGGCACTGAAGCTTTCTTT. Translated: CASSLSPVGTEAFF.

The CDR3 loop is CASSLSRALSYEQYF. The CDR3 region has the DNA TGTGCCAGCAGCTTGTCCAGGGCACTGTCCTACGAGCAGTACTTC. J is TRBJ2-7 and V is TRBV7-9, with D maybe TRBD1 (5 bases). CDR1 SEHNR and CDR2 FQNEAQ come from the germline V gene (reference sequence). Deletions cut 3 bases from V and 1 base from J, with 13 bases between. The CDR3 contains 15 residues.

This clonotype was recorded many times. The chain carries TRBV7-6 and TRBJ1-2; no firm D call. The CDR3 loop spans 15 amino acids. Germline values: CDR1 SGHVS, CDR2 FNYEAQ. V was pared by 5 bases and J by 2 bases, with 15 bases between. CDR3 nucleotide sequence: TGTGCCAGCAGCCCGCTGGACGGTACCAACTATGGCTACACCTTC. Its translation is CASSPLDGTNYGYTF.

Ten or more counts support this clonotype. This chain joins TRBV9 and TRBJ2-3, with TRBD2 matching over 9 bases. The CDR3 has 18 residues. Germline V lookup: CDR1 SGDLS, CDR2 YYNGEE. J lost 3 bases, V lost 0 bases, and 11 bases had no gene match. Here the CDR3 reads CASSVATGAGGLTDTQYF. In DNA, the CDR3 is TGTGCCAGCAGCGTAGCTACAGGAGCGGGGGGCTTGACAGATACGCAGTATTTT.

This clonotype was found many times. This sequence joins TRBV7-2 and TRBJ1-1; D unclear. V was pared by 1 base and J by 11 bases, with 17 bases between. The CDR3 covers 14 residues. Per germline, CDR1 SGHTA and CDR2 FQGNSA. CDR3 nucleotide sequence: TGTGCCAGCAGCTTAGGTACACCTCCCATGGGGGCTTTCTTT. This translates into CASSLGTPPMGAFF. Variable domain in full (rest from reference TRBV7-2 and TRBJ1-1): GAGVSQSPSNKVTEKGKDVELRCDPISGHTALYWYRQSLGQGLEFLIYFQGNSAPDKSGLPSDRFSAERTGGSVSTLTIQRTQQEDSAVYLCASSLGTPPMGAFFGQGTRLTVV.

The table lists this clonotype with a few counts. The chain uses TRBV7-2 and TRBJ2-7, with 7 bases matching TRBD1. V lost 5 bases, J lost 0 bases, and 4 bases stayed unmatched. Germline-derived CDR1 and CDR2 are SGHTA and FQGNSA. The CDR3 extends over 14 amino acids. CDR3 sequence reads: CASSARQGSYEQYF. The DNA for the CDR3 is TGTGCCAGCAGCGCTCGACAGGGCTCCTACGAGCAGTACTTC.

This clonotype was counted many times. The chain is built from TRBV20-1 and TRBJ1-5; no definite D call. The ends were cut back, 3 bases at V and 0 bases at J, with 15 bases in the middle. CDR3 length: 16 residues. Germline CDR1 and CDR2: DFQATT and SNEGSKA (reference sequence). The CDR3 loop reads CSARDDRYPSNQPQHF. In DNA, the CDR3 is TGCAGTGCTAGGGATGACCGATACCCTAGCAATCAGCCCCAGCATTTT.

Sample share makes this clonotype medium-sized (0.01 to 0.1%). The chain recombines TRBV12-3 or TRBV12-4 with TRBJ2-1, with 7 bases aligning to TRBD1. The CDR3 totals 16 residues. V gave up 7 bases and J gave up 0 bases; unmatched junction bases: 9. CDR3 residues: CASTDPGGSSYNEQFF. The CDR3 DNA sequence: TGTGCCAGCACGGACCCAGGGGGAAGCTCCTACAATGAGCAGTTCTTC.

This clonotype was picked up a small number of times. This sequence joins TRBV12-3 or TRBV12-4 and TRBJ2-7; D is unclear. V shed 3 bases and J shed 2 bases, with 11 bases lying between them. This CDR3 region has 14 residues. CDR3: CASSLRPGPYEQYF. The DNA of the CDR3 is TGTGCCAGCAGTTTGAGGCCCGGCCCCTACGAGCAGTACTTC.

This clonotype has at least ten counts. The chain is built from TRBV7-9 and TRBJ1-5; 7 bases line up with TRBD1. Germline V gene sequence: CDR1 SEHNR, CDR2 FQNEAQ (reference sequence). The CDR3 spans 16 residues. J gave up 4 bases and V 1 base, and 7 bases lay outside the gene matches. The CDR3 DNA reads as TGTGCCAGCAGCTTAGTCCGGGGACAGAGTAATCAGCCCCAGCATTTT. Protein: CASSLVRGQSNQPQHF.

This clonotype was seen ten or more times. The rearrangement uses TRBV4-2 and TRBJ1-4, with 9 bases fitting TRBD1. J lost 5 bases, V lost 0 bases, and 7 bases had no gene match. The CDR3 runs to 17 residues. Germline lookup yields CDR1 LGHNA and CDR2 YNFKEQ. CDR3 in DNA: TGTGCCAGCAGCCAAGATCCCCCGACAGGGGGAAATGAAAAACTGTTTTTT. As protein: CASSQDPPTGGNEKLFF.

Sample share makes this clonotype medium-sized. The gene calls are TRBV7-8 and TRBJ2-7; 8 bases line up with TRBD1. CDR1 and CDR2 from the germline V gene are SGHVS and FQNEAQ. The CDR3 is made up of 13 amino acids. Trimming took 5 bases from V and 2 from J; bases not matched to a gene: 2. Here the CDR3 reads CASSQGATYEQYF. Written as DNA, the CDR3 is TGTGCCAGCAGCCAGGGGGCTACCTACGAGCAGTACTTC. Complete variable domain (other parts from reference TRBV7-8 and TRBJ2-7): GAGVSQSPRYKVAKRGQDVALRCDPISGHVSLFWYQQALGQGPEFLTYFQNEAQLDKSGLPSDRFFAERPEGSVSTLKIQRTQQEDSAVYLCASSQGATYEQYFGPGTRLTVT.

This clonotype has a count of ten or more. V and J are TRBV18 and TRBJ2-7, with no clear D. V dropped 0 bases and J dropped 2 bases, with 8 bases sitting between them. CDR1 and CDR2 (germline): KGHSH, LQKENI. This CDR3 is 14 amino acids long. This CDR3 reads CASSPPLGTYEQYF. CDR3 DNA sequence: TGTGCCAGCTCACCACCATTAGGGACCTACGAGCAGTACTTC.

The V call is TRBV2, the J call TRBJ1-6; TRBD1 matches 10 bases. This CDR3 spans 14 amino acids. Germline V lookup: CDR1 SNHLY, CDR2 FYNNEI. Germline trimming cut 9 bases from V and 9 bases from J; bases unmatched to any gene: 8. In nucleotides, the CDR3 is TGTGCCAGAACCAAGGGGACAGGGGTTTCACCCCTCCACTTT. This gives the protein CARTKGTGVSPLHF.

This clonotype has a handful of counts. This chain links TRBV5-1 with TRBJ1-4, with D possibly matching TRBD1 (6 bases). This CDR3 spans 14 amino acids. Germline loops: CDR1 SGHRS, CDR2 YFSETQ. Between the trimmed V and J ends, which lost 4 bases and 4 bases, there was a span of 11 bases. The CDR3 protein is CASSPVGHNEKLFF. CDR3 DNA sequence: TGCGCCAGCAGCCCGGTGGGACATAATGAAAAACTGTTTTTT.

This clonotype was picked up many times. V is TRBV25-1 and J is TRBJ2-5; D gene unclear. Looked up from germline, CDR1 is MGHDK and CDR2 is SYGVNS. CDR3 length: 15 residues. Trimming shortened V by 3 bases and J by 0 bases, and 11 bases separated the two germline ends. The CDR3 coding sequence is TGTGCCAGCAGTGATAGGCGACCTTACCAAGAGACCCAGTACTTC. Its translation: CASSDRRPYQETQYF.

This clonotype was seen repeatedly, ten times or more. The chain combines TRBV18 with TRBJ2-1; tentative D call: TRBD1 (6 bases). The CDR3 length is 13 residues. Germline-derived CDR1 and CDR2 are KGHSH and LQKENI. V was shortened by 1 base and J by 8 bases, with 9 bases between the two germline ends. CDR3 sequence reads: CASSPLAGDEQFF. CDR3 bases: TGTGCCAGCTCACCACTCGCAGGGGATGAGCAGTTCTTC.